These 11 T cell receptor beta chains came from one sample sequenced in a study of control samples from healthy donors and cancer patients. The table came from immunoSEQ multiplex PCR; TCRdb's copy has only in-frame clones and leaves some out. This table has about 14,000 clones, roughly 80% appearing once. The sample comprised formalin-fixed, paraffin-embedded tissue. The receptors were sampled from a female donor with lung cancer.

V and J are TRBV12-5 and TRBJ1-2; no firm D call. Germline loops: CDR1 LGHNT, CDR2 FRNRAP. V was trimmed by 0 bases and J by 4 bases, leaving 15 bases between them. The CDR3 totals 16 residues. CDR3 loop: CASGLVEYSLAYGYTF. The CDR3 DNA sequence: TGTGCTAGTGGTTTGGTAGAGTACAGCCTTGCCTATGGCTACACCTTC. Filled out from reference TRBV12-5 and TRBJ1-2, the complete variable domain reads DARVTQTPRHKVTEMGQEVTMRCQPILGHNTVFWYRQTMMQGLELLAYFRNRAPLDDSGMPKDRFSAEMPDATLATLKIQPSEPRDSAVYFCASGLVEYSLAYGYTFGSGTRLTVV.

The rearrangement links TRBV6-1 to TRBJ1-4, with D uncertain. V was trimmed by 2 bases and J by 4 bases, leaving 8 bases between them. In germline, CDR1 is MNHNS, CDR2 SASEGT. The length of the CDR3 is 14 residues. DNA of the CDR3: TGTGCCAGCAGTGAAATGTGGGGTAATGAAAAACTGTTTTTT. Protein: CASSEMWGNEKLFF.

The chain couples TRBV15 to TRBJ2-5; D gene unclear. CDR1 and CDR2 from the germline V gene are LNHNV and YYDKDF (reference sequence). V was pared by 0 bases and J by 2 bases, with 13 bases between. CDR3 length equals 16 residues. CDR3 region: CATSRDLGRGQETQYF. CDR3 in DNA: TGTGCCACCAGCAGAGATTTGGGTCGTGGGCAAGAGACCCAGTACTTC. The full variable domain, rest sourced from reference TRBV15 and TRBJ2-5, is DAMVIQNPRYQVTQFGKPVTLSCSQTLNHNVMYWYQQKSSQAPKLLFHYYDKDFNNEADTPDNFQSRRPNTSFCFLDIRSPGLGDTAMYLCATSRDLGRGQETQYFGPGTRLLVL.

This chain links TRBV7-2 with TRBJ1-1; D not certain. In germline, CDR1 is SGHTA, CDR2 FQGNSA. V was trimmed by 5 bases and J by 0 bases, leaving 10 bases between them. The CDR3 sequence is 14 residues long. The CDR3 region is CASSPRRMNTEAFF. As DNA, the CDR3 is TGTGCCAGCAGCCCAAGACGGATGAACACTGAAGCTTTCTTT.

The gene calls are TRBV5-6 and TRBJ2-2; the D is unclear. Germline V CDR1 and CDR2: SGHDT, YYEEEE. Trimming stripped 5 bases from V and 7 bases from J, with 12 bases between. CDR3 length equals 13 residues. This CDR3 is CASSSRRNGELFF. CDR3 in DNA: TGTGCCAGCAGTTCTCGACGAAACGGGGAGCTGTTTTTT.

This clone has a single count. This chain uses TRBV30 with TRBJ1-1, with 7 positions matching TRBD1. CDR1 is GTSNPN and CDR2 is SVGIG in the germline V gene (reference sequence). The CDR3 totals 14 residues. Germline trimming cut 0 bases from V and 10 bases from J; bases unmatched to any gene: 11. CDR3: CAWSVPSRGPGAFF. CDR3 nucleotides: TGTGCCTGGAGTGTACCCTCAAGGGGGCCCGGAGCTTTCTTT.

The rearrangement uses TRBV27 and TRBJ2-1; 13 nucleotides align to TRBD2. V lost 2 bases, J lost 2 bases, and 3 bases stayed unmatched. Germline CDR1 reads MNHEY; CDR2 reads SMNVEV (reference sequence). This CDR3 is 17 amino acids long. The CDR3 region is CASSLMGTSGAYNEQFF. CDR3 nucleotide sequence: TGTGCCAGCAGTTTAATGGGGACTAGCGGGGCCTACAATGAGCAGTTCTTC.

This chain connects TRBV4-3 to TRBJ1-1; D gene unclear. V lost 0 bases to trimming and J lost 4 bases, with 24 bases between them. Germline V gives CDR1 LGHNA, CDR2 YSLEER. This CDR3 contains 19 residues. The DNA of the CDR3 is TGCGCCAGCAGCCAAGACCCTTTGGCGGCGAAACTCCGTGGCACTGAAGCTTTCTTT. This encodes CASSQDPLAAKLRGTEAFF.

V is TRBV6-1 and J is TRBJ2-7; D unclear. Per the germline V gene, CDR1 is MNHNS and CDR2 is SASEGT. The CDR3 sequence is 12 residues long. The germline V and J ends were trimmed by 2 bases and 4 bases, with 6 bases remaining between them. CDR3 sequence reads: CASSEFRYEQYF. CDR3 coding DNA: TGTGCCAGCAGTGAATTTCGGTACGAGCAGTACTTC.

The rearrangement links TRBV6-5 to TRBJ2-3; a possible D gene is TRBD1 (5 bases). The CDR3 loop spans 11 amino acids. V lost 7 bases, J lost 11 bases, and 13 bases lay in between. CDR1 MNHEY and CDR2 SVGAGI come from the germline V gene. The DNA of the CDR3 is TGTGCCAGCACGCAACAGGTGGAGCAGTATTTT. It translates to CASTQQVEQYF.

The gene calls are TRBV2 and TRBJ2-1; D perhaps matches TRBD1 (5 bases). The germline CDR1 and CDR2 sequences are SNHLY and FYNNEI. The V gene lost 4 bases and the J gene lost 7 bases, with 8 bases spanning the gap. The CDR3 spans 12 residues. CDR3 amino acids: CASSGPGNEQFF. The CDR3, as DNA: TGTGCCAGCAGTGGACCAGGGAATGAGCAGTTCTTC.